The present T cell receptor (beta chain) was sequenced within a study of shared clonotypes between healthy human individuals. The naive CD8 fraction comprised CD45RO-negative cells positively selected for CCR7 and excluded terminally differentiated effector memory CD45RA+ cells. Sorted-subset replicate PCR reactions were performed with approximately 200 ng DNA, corresponding to roughly 30,000 T cell genomes. The assay was immunoSEQ multiplex PCR, and TCRdb's table has in-frame clones only and misses some. The data contain just over 2,000,000 clones, about 95% of them seen just once; the ten biggest clones take up 1% to 1.3%. A remark on this clone: What it recognizes is unknown.

The CDR3 totals 14 residues. Germline V gives CDR1 KGHSH, CDR2 LQKENI. The V and J ends lost 3 bases and 3 bases respectively, with 11 bases between them. Study conclusions and caveats: Around 5.4% of naive CD4 clonotypes were common to a handful of donors.

This sequence originates from a man in his late teens or twenties in good health. This chain joins TRBV18 and TRBJ1-1, with D possibly being TRBD1 (6 bases). Sequences were obtained from naive CD8+ T cells sorted from blood. CDR3 sequence (DNA): TGTGCCAGCTCACCCACAGGGATGGACACTGAAGCTTTCTTT. Protein product: CASSPTGMDTEAFF.